This TCR beta chain stems from a study of T cells in Graves' hyperthyroidism and ophthalmopathy. This clonotype was recorded at least ten times. Clinical Activity Scores of at least 3, NOSPECS grades of at least 4 and durations under 3 months characterized ophthalmopathy patients. Exclusion followed for patients with uncontrolled infection, other autoimmune disease, pregnancy or lactation. The source material, RNA transcripts, was used to amplify TCR beta CDR3 regions. HTBI primers were employed in a first-round RT-PCR of the TCR CDR3. One entry per CDR3 protein results from TCRdb running MiXCR on the multiplex PCR reads. The table lists around 490,000 distinct CDR3 sequences, 15% to 20% of them singletons. The V gene's germline CDR1 is SNHLY and CDR2 FYNNEI. The V end lost 0 bases, the J end lost 5 bases, and 14 bases lay between the germline ends. The CDR3 extends over 16 amino acids.

V and J are TRBV2 and TRBJ2-1; D is perhaps TRBD1 or TRBD2 (5 bases each). This sequence was found in a man in his forties with Graves' ophthalmopathy. Material for sequencing was blood. In DNA, the CDR3 is TGTGCCAGCAGTGAAGCCTCGGGACCTTACCACAATGAGCAGTTCTTC. Its translation is CASSEASGPYHNEQFF.